The clone carrying this T cell receptor (beta chain) counts as medium-sized (0.01 to 0.1%). Its antigen is still unknown. The repertoire came from unfractionated whole blood and reflected all unsorted peripheral T cells. This CDR3 is 14 amino acids long. V shed 1 base and J 6 bases; nucleotides not matched to a gene: 2. The V gene's germline CDR1 is SGHAT and CDR2 FQNNGV. About 450 ng RNA was reverse transcribed with alpha and beta constant-region primers. Alpha and beta chain libraries were made separately by chain-specific third strand synthesis with multiplexing indices. Ligation attached cDNA to a 5' RACE adapter that carried a random hexamer and SP2 site. An approximately 23-cycle PCR with P5s and P7 primers followed a short adapter-adding first PCR. TCRdb reprocessed the 5' RACE reads with MiXCR, giving one entry per CDR3 protein. The sample lists around 5,800 distinct CDR3 sequences, approximately 10% occurring once.

These data are taken from a study of HIV-infected patients and healthy controls. Study overall: In 14 of 16 patients, CD4 counts climbed slightly after three months but remained subnormal. Study-wide results and caveats: Comparisons were complicated because patients and controls had unequal numbers of distinct sequences.

The TCR comes from an adult with HIV infection. The chain recombines TRBV11-2 with TRBJ1-4, with TRBD1 matching over 7 bases. The sequences come from blood, collected before antiretroviral therapy. The CDR3 region has the DNA TGTGCCAGCAGCTTAGTAGGGGGCGATGAAAAACTGTTTTTT. This encodes CASSLVGGDEKLFF.